The rows below give T cell receptor beta chains drawn from one sample of a study of post-analysis software for immune sequencing data. TCRdb used MiXCR to reprocess the PCR reads, holding one entry per CDR3 protein. The sample lists 700,000 to 900,000 distinct CDR3 sequences; around 46% were seen once. The sequencing sample was made of blood. All receptors come from a girl between 10 and 17 years old with multiple sclerosis. CDR3s include the opening cysteine and the closing phenylalanine or tryptophan. A D gene is named only where the DNA matches it firmly. Clone sizes are given selectively: once, few, many, or a class where the clone is expanded.

few,.,TRBJ1-2,TRBV12-3/TRBV12-4,TGTGCCAGCCGCACCATGGGTCGTTACACCTTC,CASRTMGRYTF
once,.,TRBJ2-5,TRBV7-2,TGTGCCAGCAGCTTGTTTCAGTCTAAACAAGAGACCCAGTACTTC,CASSLFQSKQETQYF
few,.,TRBJ2-5,TRBV24-1,TGTGTCACCAGTGATCCTGGCCTAACGGTAGAGACCCAGTACTTC,CVTSDPGLTVETQYF
.,TRBD2,TRBJ2-1,TRBV20-1,TGCAGTGCTACCGACCCCCTAGCGGGAGTTGGCGATGAGCAGTTCTTC,CSATDPLAGVGDEQFF
few,.,TRBJ2-7,TRBV5-1,TGCGCCAGCAGCCTCCGACGGGACTCCTACGAGCAGTACTTC,CASSLRRDSYEQYF
.,.,TRBJ2-7,TRBV27,TGTGCCAGCAGTTTACCGGGTAACGAGCAGTACTTC,CASSLPGNEQYF
once,TRBD1,TRBJ1-1,TRBV5-1,TGCGCCAGCAGCTTGTGGGCAGGGGGCGACACTGAAGCTTTCTTT,CASSLWAGGDTEAFF
few,.,TRBJ1-4,TRBV15,TGTGCCACCAGCAGAGATCTCCTGGATGAAAAACTGTTTTTT,CATSRDLLDEKLFF
.,TRBD1,TRBJ2-5,TRBV12-3/TRBV12-4,TGTGCCAGCAGCTCGAACAGGGGGGAAGAGACCCAGTACTTC,CASSSNRGEETQYF
.,.,TRBJ2-5,TRBV5-1,TGCGCCAGCAGCCTTGCGGGACCGGCTACATCTGGGGGCCAAGAGACCCAGTACTTC,CASSLAGPATSGGQETQYF
.,.,TRBJ2-7,TRBV15,TGTGCCACCAGCAGAGGGACAGCCCTTTCCTACGAGCAGTACTTC,CATSRGTALSYEQYF
.,TRBD1,TRBJ2-4,TRBV12-3/TRBV12-4,TGTGCCAGCGGACAGGGCCGGGAAAACATTCAGTACTTC,CASGQGRENIQYF
.,.,TRBJ2-1,TRBV20-1,TGCAGTGCTAGCCTTTTCCCAGGAGCGGATGGGAAGGACAATGAGCAGTTCTTC,CSASLFPGADGKDNEQFF
.,.,TRBJ2-1,TRBV5-1,TGCGCCAGCAGCCGGGCGGGACTCAACAATGAGCAGTTCTTC,CASSRAGLNNEQFF
few,.,TRBJ1-2,TRBV3-1,TGTGCCAGCAGACTTGGACAGCCTGGGGACTATGGCTACACCTTC,CASRLGQPGDYGYTF
.,TRBD1,TRBJ1-2,TRBV28,TGTGCCAGCAGATCACCCGGGACAGGGAGCCCTAACTATGGCTACACCTTC,CASRSPGTGSPNYGYTF
.,.,TRBJ2-3,TRBV6-2/TRBV6-3,TGTGCCAGCAGTTACGGCGGGACCAGCACAGATACGCAGTATTTT,CASSYGGTSTDTQYF
.,.,TRBJ2-5,TRBV20-1,TGCGGTGCTAAGAACAGGGGAGGCGAAGAGACCCAGTACTTC,CGAKNRGGEETQYF
.,TRBD1,TRBJ2-1,TRBV4-2,TGTGCCAGCAGCCACCCCGGGACAGGGCATAATGAGCAGTTCTTC,CASSHPGTGHNEQFF
.,TRBD2,TRBJ2-3,TRBV27,TGTGCCAGCAGTTCCACTCAGGCCCTACTAGCGGGGTACCCAGATACGCAGTATTTT,CASSSTQALLAGYPDTQYF
.,TRBD2,TRBJ2-1,TRBV7-2,TGTGCCAGCAGCAAACGGGAGGGCTCCTACAATGAGCAGTTCTTC,CASSKREGSYNEQFF
.,TRBD1,TRBJ1-4,TRBV5-1,TGCGCCAGCAGCGTGACAGGGCGAACTAATGAAAAACGGTTTTTT,CASSVTGRTNEKRFF